The sample holds a few counts of the clone carrying this T cell receptor beta chain. Its antigen is as yet unknown. The data are from a study of beta chain features in type 1 diabetes. For the study at large: Healthy donors and patients showed comparable age, gender and cell yields.

The V and J ends lost 0 bases and 0 bases respectively, with 7 bases between them. CDR1 SGDLS and CDR2 YYNGEE come from the germline V gene. The CDR3 length is 15 residues. Isolated RNA was reverse transcribed in full, so expressed TCRB transcripts were sequenced. This table comes from immunoSEQ multiplex PCR, and its TCRdb copy is limited to in-frame clones, with some not included. The table has roughly 730,000 clones, under 15% seen once. Whole-study findings and limits: Relative to healthy donors, patients appeared to have naive, central memory and Treg TCRB repertoires that were more similar. Any HLA-type effect on TCRB rearrangement remained unresolved here. Significant though moderate, a shortening of TCRB CDR3s appeared in all four CD4+ subsets of Type 1 diabetes patients.

Sample: naive CD4+ T cells from blood. This sequence was found in a man younger than 30 with type 1 diabetes. The chain carries TRBV9 and TRBJ2-1; D gene uncertain. CDR3 in amino acids: CASSVDSSSYNEQFF. CDR3 bases: TGTGCCAGCAGCGTAGACAGCAGCTCCTACAATGAGCAGTTCTTC. The full variable domain, rest sourced from reference TRBV9 and TRBJ2-1, is DSGVTQTPKHLITATGQRVTLRCSPRSGDLSVYWYQQSLDQGLQFLIQYYNGEERAKGNILERFSAQQFPDLHSELNLSSLELGDSALYFCASSVDSSSYNEQFFGPGTRLTVL.